This T cell receptor (beta chain) was found in a study of T cell repertoires in cytomegalovirus infection. At the level of the study: Public TCR beta signatures were indicative of both CMV infection and a matching HLA type. Findings and limits, study-wide: Summed frequency of shared TCR beta families picked out CMV carriers who also had the relevant HLA. The response measured ex vivo was dominated by TCR beta clonotypes (HLA-C-restricted and CMV-specific).

This CDR3 is 17 amino acids long. Germline V gives CDR1 LGHNA, CDR2 YSLEER. With 1 base removed from V and 4 bases from J, the gap between germline ends came to 20 bases. MiXCR was run by TCRdb on the reads, yielding one entry per CDR3 protein. The repertoire has a few hundred thousand distinct CDR3 sequences, around 18% of them found once; the top ten carry under 9%. In its sample, this clonotype was seen once. The antigen remains undetermined. Possible read error: a much larger clone is one base away. This TCR derives from a human donor in good health (CMV status not recorded). Some clones in this sample may be carry-over from other donors' samples. What was sequenced was PBMCs. The chain couples TRBV4-3 to TRBJ2-7; D unclear. DNA of the CDR3: TGCGCCAGCAGCCAAGCTTTAGGCACAAAGGTTGGGTACGAGCAGTACTTC. This encodes CASSQALGTKVGYEQYF.